The next 25 T cell receptor beta chains were all read from a single sample in a study of blood T cell repertoires in COVID-19. Generated by immunoSEQ multiplex PCR, the TCRdb table keeps only in-frame clones and is missing some. The sample has about 160,000 clones, 60% to 85% seen once. The sequencing sample was made of peripheral blood. These receptors all stem from a man aged 55-75 years with acute or convalescent COVID-19.

The rearrangement joins TRBV12-3 or TRBV12-4 to TRBJ1-2; unclear D gene. The CDR3 contains 12 residues. The V end lost 8 bases, the J end lost 4 bases, and 11 bases lay between the germline ends. The CDR3 reads CASASSFYGYTF. CDR3 in DNA: TGTGCCAGCGCTTCCAGTTTCTATGGCTACACCTTC.

V and J are TRBV16 and TRBJ1-1, with 9 bases that match TRBD1. Germline V gene sequence: CDR1 KGHSY, CDR2 FQNENV. This CDR3 has 15 residues. The V gene end was trimmed by 8 bases and the J gene end by 3 bases; junction bases not matched to a gene: 10. The CDR3 DNA sequence: TGTGCCAGCTCGCCTCACAGGGGGCGTGACACTGAAGCTTTCTTT. This gives the protein CASSPHRGRDTEAFF.

The chain is built from TRBV6-1 and TRBJ2-1, with 8 bases lining up with TRBD2. The CDR3 spans 16 residues. After removal of 2 bases from V and 6 bases from J, the junction contained 9 bases not matched to a gene. Per germline, CDR1 MNHNS and CDR2 SASEGT. For the CDR3, the DNA is TGTGCCAGCAGTGAACCGGGAGGGTCCGTGGGCAATGAGCAGTTCTTC. Translated: CASSEPGGSVGNEQFF.

The chain uses TRBV4-2 and TRBJ2-1; D not resolved. Trimming removed 1 base from V and 8 bases from J, with 9 bases in between. CDR3 length equals 13 residues. The germline V gene has CDR1 LGHNA and CDR2 YNFKEQ. The CDR3, as DNA: TGTGCCAGCAGCCAAGTCCTCGCGGATGAGCAGTTCTTC. It translates to CASSQVLADEQFF.

This chain's CDR3 is CASSPSYQETQYF. The DNA for the CDR3 is TGCGCCAGCAGCCCCTCGTACCAAGAGACCCAGTACTTC. V gene TRBV5-1 combines with J gene TRBJ2-5; D is unresolved. Trimming stripped 4 bases from V and 0 bases from J, with 7 bases between. Germline-derived CDR1 and CDR2 are SGHRS and YFSETQ. The CDR3 extends over 13 amino acids.

This chain joins TRBV28 and TRBJ2-2; no clear D. V shed 0 bases and J shed 3 bases, with 14 bases lying between them. The CDR3 runs to 17 residues. CDR1 MDHEN and CDR2 SYDVKM come from the germline V gene. In DNA form, the CDR3 reads TGTGCCAGCAGTTTATGGGAAATTAGCCGACACACCGGGGAGCTGTTTTTT. It is translated as CASSLWEISRHTGELFF. Complete variable domain (other parts from reference TRBV28 and TRBJ2-2): DVKVTQSSRYLVKRTGEKVFLECVQDMDHENMFWYRQDPGLGLRLIYFSYDVKMKEKGDIPEGYSVSREKKERFSLILESASTNQTSMYLCASSLWEISRHTGELFFGEGSRLTVL.

The chain is built from TRBV10-1 and TRBJ1-1; the D is unclear. The germline CDR1 and CDR2 sequences are WNHNN and SYGVQD (reference sequence). V was shortened by 3 bases and J by 1 base, with 12 bases between the two germline ends. The CDR3 has 15 residues. This CDR3 is CASSESSSGNTEAFF. CDR3 in DNA: TGCGCCAGCAGTGAATCTTCTTCAGGGAACACTGAAGCTTTCTTT.

The V gene is TRBV5-4, the J gene TRBJ1-1, with TRBD1 matching 10 bases. There are 12 residues in the CDR3. Germline V CDR1 and CDR2: SGHNT, YYREEE (reference sequence). The V gene end was trimmed by 3 bases and the J gene end by 10 bases; junction bases not matched to a gene: 3. CDR3 amino acids: CASSSTGGRAFF. In DNA, the CDR3 is TGTGCCAGCAGCTCGACAGGGGGCAGAGCTTTCTTT. Full variable domain (missing parts from reference TRBV5-4 and TRBJ1-1): ETGVTQSPTHLIKTRGQQVTLRCSSQSGHNTVSWYQQALGQGPQFIFQYYREEENGRGNFPPRFSGLQFPNYSSELNVNALELDDSALYLCASSSTGGRAFFGQGTRLTVV.

The rearrangement joins TRBV5-8 to TRBJ1-6; 9 bases match TRBD1. The CDR3 runs to 14 residues. The germline V gene encodes CDR1 SGHTS and CDR2 YDEGEE. The trim removed 0 bases at V and 8 bases at J, leaving 0 bases unmatched. The CDR3 sequence: CASSLGQGDSPLHF. The CDR3 DNA reads as TGTGCCAGCAGCTTGGGACAGGGGGATTCACCCCTCCACTTT.

This chain uses TRBV4-1 with TRBJ2-3, with 13 bases that match TRBD2. The germline gives CDR1 MGHRA, CDR2 YSYEKL. The CDR3 length is 17 residues. V lost 4 bases and J lost 2; bases outside the gene matches: 6. CDR3 DNA sequence: TGCGCCAGCAGCCCCGTTGGACTAGCGGGGGACACAGATACGCAGTATTTT. It translates to CASSPVGLAGDTDTQYF.

The V call is TRBV7-3, the J call TRBJ1-2, with 7 bases matching TRBD1. Germline CDR1 SGHTA, CDR2 FQGTGA. CDR3 length equals 13 residues. The junction had 7 bases not matched to a gene; V was cut back by 5 bases and J by 7 bases. The CDR3 loop is CASSPTGRTGYTF. The CDR3 bases are TGTGCCAGCAGCCCGACAGGGAGGACTGGCTACACCTTC.

The rearrangement joins TRBV7-9 to TRBJ1-1; D not resolved. Trimming shortened V by 3 bases and J by 2 bases, and 7 bases separated the two germline ends. The CDR3 contains 13 residues. Germline-derived CDR1 and CDR2 are SEHNR and FQNEAQ (reference sequence). The DNA of the CDR3 is TGTGCCAGCAGCTTTACAGAAAACACTGAAGCTTTCTTT. Translated, it gives CASSFTENTEAFF.

V gene TRBV11-2 combines with J gene TRBJ1-3, with D perhaps TRBD1 (5 bases). Germline values: CDR1 SGHAT, CDR2 FQNNGV. CDR3 length equals 16 residues. V shed 4 bases and J shed 0 bases, with 13 bases lying between them. The CDR3 DNA is TGTGCCAGCAGCTCCCCCAGGGCAGACTCTGGAAACACCATATATTTT. As protein: CASSSPRADSGNTIYF. Variable domain in full (rest from reference TRBV11-2 and TRBJ1-3): EAGVAQSPRYKIIEKRQSVAFWCNPISGHATLYWYQQILGQGPKLLIQFQNNGVVDDSQLPKDRFSAERLKGVDSTLKIQPAKLEDSAVYLCASSSPRADSGNTIYFGEGSWLTVV.

The V and J genes are TRBV12-3 or TRBV12-4 and TRBJ2-5, with a weak D call TRBD2 (5 bases). V shed 7 bases and J shed 4 bases, with 10 bases lying between them. The CDR3 has 12 residues. The CDR3 nucleotides are TGTGCCAGCACCACTAGTGTAGAGACCCAGTACTTC. Protein product: CASTTSVETQYF.

V usage is TRBV13 and J usage is TRBJ2-3; 10 nucleotides line up with TRBD1. The V segment lost 4 bases and the J segment 2 bases; nucleotides outside the gene matches: 9. The length of the CDR3 is 17 residues. The germline V gene encodes CDR1 PRHDT and CDR2 FYEKMQ (reference sequence). The CDR3 loop is CASSYSDRGRNTDTQYF. CDR3 nucleotides: TGTGCCAGCAGCTATTCCGACAGGGGGCGAAACACAGATACGCAGTATTTT.

The chain uses TRBV7-3 and TRBJ1-1; D is ambiguous. Deletions cut 4 bases from V and 2 bases from J, with 8 bases between. Germline V CDR1 and CDR2: SGHTA, FQGTGA. The CDR3 totals 13 residues. The CDR3 nucleotides read TGTGCCAGCAGCTCGCAGGTTAACACTGAAGCTTTCTTT. It translates to CASSSQVNTEAFF. Full variable domain (missing parts from reference TRBV7-3 and TRBJ1-1): GAGVSQTPSNKVTEKGKYVELRCDPISGHTALYWYRQSLGQGPEFLIYFQGTGAADDSGLPNDRFFAVRPEGSVSTLKIQRTERGDSAVYLCASSSQVNTEAFFGQGTRLTVV.

The rearrangement uses TRBV11-3 and TRBJ2-7, with 9 bases lining up with TRBD1. This CDR3 comprises 17 residues. Germline CDR1 is SGHNT and CDR2 is YENEEA. The V gene end was trimmed by 10 bases and the J gene end by 1 base; junction bases not matched to a gene: 17. The CDR3 DNA reads as TGTGCCAACCCCCTTACGGACAGGGGAGAGGGGTCCTACGAGCAGTACTTC. Translated, it gives CANPLTDRGEGSYEQYF.

CDR3: CASSETGSMAYGYTF. CDR3 nucleotide sequence: TGTGCCAGCAGTGAAACTGGGAGTATGGCATATGGCTACACCTTC. The gene calls are TRBV27 and TRBJ1-2, with D unclear. The CDR3 has 15 amino acids. V was pared by 5 bases and J by 5 bases, with 18 bases between. CDR1 and CDR2 (germline): MNHEY, SMNVEV (reference sequence).

This chain joins TRBV6-5 and TRBJ1-1; D unclear. V dropped 6 bases and J dropped 7 bases, with 12 bases sitting between them. The CDR3 contains 12 residues. Germline V gene sequence: CDR1 MNHEY, CDR2 SVGAGI. CDR3 in DNA: TGTGCCAGCAGCCGGGGTAGTAATGAAGCTTTCTTT. Its translation: CASSRGSNEAFF.

The chain employs TRBV7-2 and TRBJ1-6; unclear D gene. The V gene's germline CDR1 is SGHTA and CDR2 FQGNSA. Trimming cost V 1 base and J 0 bases, with 10 bases left between them. The length of the CDR3 is 17 residues. The CDR3 reads CASSLVVQSSYNSPLHF. DNA for the CDR3: TGTGCCAGCAGCTTAGTAGTACAGAGCTCCTATAATTCACCCCTCCACTTT.

The V and J genes are TRBV3-1 (or the pseudogene TRBV3-2) and TRBJ1-1; D not resolved. Trimming shortened V by 4 bases and J by 1 base, and 10 bases separated the two germline ends. Per the germline V gene, CDR1 is LGHDT and CDR2 is YNNKEL (reference sequence). The length of the CDR3 is 14 residues. The CDR3 DNA sequence: TGTGCCAGCAGCCGAACCGATAGGAACACTGAAGCTTTCTTT. This gives the protein CASSRTDRNTEAFF.

The chain uses TRBV3-1 (or the pseudogene TRBV3-2) and TRBJ1-1; 9 bases match TRBD1. Trimming took 4 bases from V and 4 from J; bases not matched to a gene: 13. The CDR3 extends over 17 amino acids. Germline CDR1 LGHDT, CDR2 YNNKEL (reference sequence). CDR3 protein: CASSPFTTGTGSTEAFF. CDR3 in DNA: TGTGCCAGCAGCCCCTTTACAACCGGGACAGGGAGCACTGAAGCTTTCTTT.

This chain uses TRBV30 with TRBJ1-3, with D uncertain. The V end lost 4 bases, the J end lost 4 bases, and 17 bases lay between the germline ends. Germline values: CDR1 GTSNPN, CDR2 SVGIG (reference sequence). The CDR3 is 15 residues long. The CDR3 here is CAWTAGYVRGNTIYF. The CDR3 DNA follows: TGTGCCTGGACCGCCGGGTATGTGAGAGGAAACACCATATATTTT. The full variable domain, rest sourced from reference TRBV30 and TRBJ1-3, is SQTIHQWPATLVQPVGSPLSLECTVEGTSNPNLYWYRQAAGRGLQLLFYSVGIGQISSEVPQNLSASRPQDRQFILSSKKLLLSDSGFYLCAWTAGYVRGNTIYFGEGSWLTVV.

The CDR3 loop reads CATKPGQAYEQYF. Here the CDR3 DNA reads TGTGCCACCAAGCCGGGACAGGCATACGAGCAGTACTTC. The chain has TRBV7-8 and TRBJ2-7, with 8 bases identical to TRBD1. CDR3 length equals 13 residues. Germline values: CDR1 SGHVS, CDR2 FQNEAQ. V was clipped by 10 bases and J by 4 bases; unmatched bases: 9.

As regards this clone: At the DNA level, this CDR3 is encoded by other sequences in the same sample as well. The chain has TRBV9 and TRBJ1-1; perhaps TRBD1 as D (6 bases). Germline V gives CDR1 SGDLS, CDR2 YYNGEE. This CDR3 has 14 residues. Trimming removed 0 bases at V and 5 bases at J, with 11 bases between. The CDR3: CASSVGGGGTEAFF. DNA for the CDR3: TGTGCCAGCAGCGTAGGAGGGGGGGGTACTGAAGCTTTCTTT.